Below, 22 T cell receptor beta chains from the same sample are listed, as sequenced in a study of T cells after somatic rescue of genetic block. Assay used: immunoSEQ multiplex PCR; TCRdb lists only in-frame clones, some missing. The sample lists 55,000 to 75,000 clones; around 93% were seen once. Sequencing was carried out using peripheral blood mononuclear cells (PBMCs). The source is a man in his forties or fifties.

This chain joins TRBV28 and TRBJ1-4, with D tentatively TRBD1 (5 bases). The germline V gene encodes CDR1 MDHEN and CDR2 SYDVKM. The CDR3 runs 16 residues. V dropped 4 bases and J dropped 6 bases, with 18 bases sitting between them. CDR3 nucleotides: TGTGCCAGCAGTTCCCCAAGCAGAGGGGCCGATGAAAAACTGTTTTTT. It is translated as CASSSPSRGADEKLFF.

This chain joins TRBV6-6 and TRBJ2-3; D is unresolved. There are 15 residues in the CDR3. The V end lost 6 bases, the J end lost 2 bases, and 15 bases lay between the germline ends. The germline V gene has CDR1 MNHNY and CDR2 SVGAGI (reference sequence). This CDR3 is CASRGTTQDTDTQYF. DNA for the CDR3: TGTGCCAGCAGGGGCACGACACAAGACACAGATACGCAGTATTTT.

This sequence joins TRBV4-2 and TRBJ2-7; D is undetermined. This CDR3 region has 12 residues. Germline CDR1 is LGHNA and CDR2 is YNFKEQ. V shed 5 bases and J shed 3 bases, with 8 bases lying between them. The CDR3 is CASSASGYEQYF. Written as DNA, the CDR3 is TGTGCCAGCAGCGCCTCGGGCTACGAGCAGTACTTC.

V and J are TRBV18 and TRBJ2-3; D might be TRBD1 (6 bases). Germline values: CDR1 KGHSH, CDR2 LQKENI. CDR3 length: 16 residues. The germline V and J ends were trimmed by 5 bases and 1 base, with 16 bases remaining between them. The CDR3 reads CASSARKGVGTDTQYF. DNA of the CDR3: TGTGCCAGCTCAGCACGGAAGGGGGTGGGCACAGATACGCAGTATTTT.

The chain links TRBV12-2 to TRBJ1-5; TRBD1 reflects the table's D call only, with no check against the DNA. TRBV12-2 is labeled a pseudogene. The CDR3 contains 21 residues. This chain's CDR3 is CASRLLAGGLRPTYSNQPQHF. The CDR3 DNA reads TGTGCAAGTCGCTTACTGGCAGGGGGCCTCAGGCCTACATATAGCAATCAGCCCCAGCATTTT.

The chain employs TRBV5-6 and TRBJ1-5; perhaps TRBD1 as D (5 bases). The CDR3 covers 14 residues. Trimming cost V 1 base and J 4 bases, with 9 bases left between them. Germline V gene sequence: CDR1 SGHDT, CDR2 YYEEEE. The DNA of the CDR3 is TGTGCCAGCAGCTTGCAGGGTGGTAATCAGCCCCAGCATTTT. Protein: CASSLQGGNQPQHF.

In the case of this clone: At one boundary the junction diverges from the germline segment, which might be a read error. The chain has TRBV7-7 and TRBJ2-7; D is undetermined. Germline V CDR1 and CDR2: SSHAT, FNYEAQ (reference sequence). The CDR3 spans 14 residues. CDR3 sequence: CASSRLRDSYEQYF. The CDR3, as DNA: TGTGCTAGCAGCCGTCTGCGCGACTCCTACGAGCAGTACTTC.

J is TRBJ1-1 and V is TRBV29-1, with D uncertain. CDR1 and CDR2 (germline): SQVTM, ANQGSEA. The V end lost 4 bases, the J end lost 1 base, and 13 bases lay between the germline ends. The CDR3 sequence is 14 residues long. This chain's CDR3 is CSVADNTANTEAFF. DNA of the CDR3: TGCAGCGTTGCGGATAATACGGCGAACACTGAAGCTTTCTTT.

The rearrangement uses TRBV28 and TRBJ2-5; D may be TRBD1 (5 bases). Trimming took 4 bases from V and 0 from J, leaving 6 bases between them. Germline V CDR1 and CDR2: MDHEN, SYDVKM. This CDR3 spans 13 amino acids. For the CDR3, the DNA is TGTGCCAGCAGTTGGGGCAACCAAGAGACCCAGTACTTC. Its protein product is CASSWGNQETQYF.

This chain joins TRBV19 and TRBJ2-5; a weak D match, TRBD1 (6 bases). In germline, CDR1 is LNHDA, CDR2 SQIVND (reference sequence). The V gene lost 11 bases and the J gene lost 0 bases, with 10 bases spanning the gap. The CDR3 is 12 residues long. CDR3 protein: CAVRDNQETQYF. In DNA form, the CDR3 reads TGTGCCGTCCGGGACAACCAAGAGACCCAGTACTTC.

The rearrangement links TRBV5-4 to TRBJ2-7; 11 bases line up with TRBD2. Germline V gene sequence: CDR1 SGHNT, CDR2 YYREEE (reference sequence). This CDR3 spans 14 amino acids. V lost 3 bases and J lost 3; bases outside the gene matches: 2. This chain's CDR3 is CASSWGLADYEQYF. CDR3 nucleotides: TGTGCCAGCAGCTGGGGACTAGCGGACTACGAGCAGTACTTC.

The chain couples TRBV2 to TRBJ1-5; D remains ambiguous. Deletions cut 3 bases from V and 4 bases from J, with 16 bases between. The length of the CDR3 is 16 residues. Germline lookup yields CDR1 SNHLY and CDR2 FYNNEI. CDR3 nucleotides: TGTGCCAGCAGTGACTTCTACCAGGCGGGGAATCAGCCCCAGCATTTT. Its translation is CASSDFYQAGNQPQHF.

The chain combines TRBV5-1 with TRBJ2-3; perhaps TRBD2 as D (6 bases). This CDR3 region has 15 residues. V was cut by 4 bases and J by 5 bases, with 17 bases left in between. Germline V lookup: CDR1 SGHRS, CDR2 YFSETQ. CDR3: CASSPLGGARDTQYF. The CDR3 DNA reads TGCGCCAGCAGCCCATTGGGCGGGGCGCGAGATACGCAGTATTTT.

Notes on this clone: The sample has other DNA sequences that encode this CDR3 too. The chain is built from TRBV6-6 and TRBJ2-5; tentative D call: TRBD1 (6 bases). Deletions cut 6 bases from V and 3 bases from J, with 8 bases between. CDR3 length: 12 amino acids. Germline V gene data show CDR1 as MNHNY and CDR2 as SVGAGI (reference sequence). In nucleotides, the CDR3 is TGTGCCAGCAGCCCAGGGGAAGAGACCCAGTACTTC. This codes for CASSPGEETQYF.

The chain has TRBV9 and TRBJ2-7, with a possible D match to TRBD1 (6 bases). The V gene lost 0 bases and the J gene lost 9 bases, with 13 bases spanning the gap. CDR1 and CDR2 from the germline V gene are SGDLS and YYNGEE. The CDR3 contains 13 residues. The CDR3 DNA reads as TGTGCCAGCAGCGTAGAGGACAGTACGGTGCAGTACTTC. It encodes CASSVEDSTVQYF.

V and J are TRBV30 and TRBJ1-3; D uncertain. Per germline, CDR1 GTSNPN and CDR2 SVGIG (reference sequence). The CDR3 contains 12 residues. V lost 8 bases to trimming and J lost 1 base, with 9 bases between them. CDR3 protein: CALKKSGNTIYF. The CDR3 DNA reads TGTGCCCTCAAAAAGTCTGGAAACACCATATATTTT.

The chain employs TRBV6-5 and TRBJ2-1; D possibly matches TRBD1 or TRBD2 (7 bases each). CDR1 is MNHEY, CDR2 SVGAGI, per germline. The CDR3 is 15 residues long. V was shortened by 6 bases and J by 4 bases, with 16 bases between the two germline ends. The CDR3 nucleotides read TGTGCCAGCAGCCGGGGGGCAGGGGGGTACAATGAGCAGTTCTTC. It specifies CASSRGAGGYNEQFF.

This chain links TRBV4-2 with TRBJ2-1; D call uncertain. The germline CDR1 and CDR2 sequences are LGHNA and YNFKEQ. The CDR3 totals 13 residues. Deletions cut 0 bases from V and 5 bases from J, with 5 bases between. CDR3 sequence: CASSQELDNEQFF. As DNA, the CDR3 is TGTGCCAGCAGCCAAGAGTTAGACAATGAGCAGTTCTTC.

The rearrangement uses TRBV11-2 and TRBJ2-1; TRBD2 matches at 7 bases. V lost 3 bases to trimming and J lost 2 bases; unmatched junction nucleotides: 4. From germline, CDR1 is SGHAT and CDR2 FQNNGV. This CDR3 contains 15 residues. CDR3 sequence reads: CASSFTGGPYNEQFF. CDR3 DNA: TGTGCCAGCAGCTTTACGGGAGGCCCCTACAATGAGCAGTTCTTC.

This chain uses TRBV21-1 with TRBJ1-1. TRBV21-1 is given as a pseudogene. CDR3 length equals 16 residues. CDR3 sequence (DNA): TGTGCCAGCAGTGGCGTGGTAGCTACAATTCGCACTGAAGCTTTCTTT. It encodes CASSGVVATIRTEAFF.

The gene calls are TRBV9 and TRBJ2-7, with D possibly being TRBD1 (5 bases). Germline V CDR1 and CDR2: SGDLS, YYNGEE. The V end was cut by 3 bases, the J end by 3 bases, with 10 bases between. CDR3 length: 13 residues. The CDR3 sequence: CASSEGHGYEQYF. In nucleotides, the CDR3 is TGTGCCAGCAGCGAGGGGCACGGCTACGAGCAGTACTTC.

This clone was counted a single time. The chain joins TRBV7-9 to TRBJ2-3, with D unclear. V was shortened by 2 bases and J by 2 bases, with 11 bases between the two germline ends. The CDR3 contains 15 residues. The germline V gene has CDR1 SEHNR and CDR2 FQNEAQ (reference sequence). The CDR3 DNA reads TGTGCCAGCAGCTTATTGGGCACCGTCACAGATACGCAGTATTTT. This translates into CASSLLGTVTDTQYF.